Below are 9 T cell receptor beta chains sequenced from a single sample in a study of shared clonotypes between healthy human individuals. Here immunoSEQ multiplex PCR was the method, and the copy in TCRdb shows in-frame clones only, minus some. The table lists 2 million to 3 million clones, roughly 93% of them singletons. What was sequenced was naive CD4+ T cells from PBMCs. Described subset: CD45RA+ positively selected. The origin of the receptors is a man in his late teens or twenties in good health. Some clones in this sample may be carry-over from other donors' samples.

The chain is built from TRBV19 and TRBJ1-1, with a tentative D call TRBD1 (6 bases). Germline CDR1 reads LNHDA; CDR2 reads SQIVND (reference sequence). The CDR3 has 17 residues. V lost 3 bases to trimming and J lost 1 base, with 18 bases between them. The CDR3 sequence: CASSILRGAEGNTEAFF. CDR3 sequence (DNA): TGTGCCAGTAGTATTCTCAGGGGAGCGGAGGGGAACACTGAAGCTTTCTTT.

The rearrangement uses TRBV5-1 and TRBJ2-1; 8 bases align to TRBD2. In germline, CDR1 is SGHRS, CDR2 YFSETQ. The trim removed 3 bases at V and 7 bases at J, leaving 3 bases unmatched. CDR3 length equals 13 residues. The CDR3 DNA reads as TGCGCCAGCAGCTGGCCTAGCGGGAATGAGCAGTTCTTC. It translates to CASSWPSGNEQFF. Full variable domain (remainder filled in from reference TRBV5-1 and TRBJ2-1): KAGVTQTPRYLIKTRGQQVTLSCSPISGHRSVSWYQQTPGQGLQFLFEYFSETQRNKGNFPGRFSGRQFSNSRSEMNVSTLELGDSALYLCASSWPSGNEQFFGPGTRLTVL.

CDR3 nucleotides: TGCAGCGCCCTATCATGGCAGGGGGCCCTCTACGAGCAGTACTTC. Translating gives CSALSWQGALYEQYF. The rearrangement links TRBV29-1 to TRBJ2-7, with 8 positions matching TRBD1. Per germline, CDR1 SQVTM and CDR2 ANQGSEA. V lost 7 bases to trimming and J lost 3 bases; unmatched junction nucleotides: 14. The CDR3 covers 15 residues.

The CDR3: CASSSRLAGFTDTQYF. In DNA form, the CDR3 reads TGTGCCAGCAGTTCAAGACTAGCGGGCTTCACAGATACGCAGTATTTT. The chain couples TRBV6-6 to TRBJ2-3; 10 positions match TRBD2. Germline loops: CDR1 MNHNY, CDR2 SVGAGI (reference sequence). This CDR3 comprises 16 residues. After removal of 4 bases from V and 2 bases from J, the junction contained 6 bases not matched to a gene.

The V and J genes are TRBV7-2 and TRBJ2-7; D ambiguous. Germline V gene lookup returns CDR1 SGHTA and CDR2 FQGNSA. The V and J ends lost 3 bases and 5 bases respectively, with 8 bases between them. There are 12 residues in the CDR3. The CDR3 coding sequence is TGTGCCAGCAGCTTTCTGGCCCACGAGCAGTACTTC. It encodes CASSFLAHEQYF.

This clone has a handful of counts. The chain uses TRBV9 and TRBJ1-1, with D tentatively TRBD1 (5 bases). CDR3 length: 15 amino acids. V lost 5 bases, J lost 5 bases, and 19 bases lay in between. Germline CDR1 is SGDLS and CDR2 is YYNGEE. The chain's CDR3 is CASSESGQAGTEAFF. CDR3 bases: TGTGCCAGCAGTGAATCGGGGCAGGCGGGGACTGAAGCTTTCTTT.

This chain connects TRBV4-3 to TRBJ2-3, with 8 nucleotides matching TRBD2. V dropped 0 bases and J dropped 0; count of bases not matched to a gene: 2. This CDR3 contains 16 residues. Germline V gene lookup returns CDR1 LGHNA and CDR2 YSLEER. DNA for the CDR3: TGCGCCAGCAGCCAAGAGGCTAGCGGGAGCACAGATACGCAGTATTTT. Protein: CASSQEASGSTDTQYF.

This chain uses TRBV7-9 with TRBJ1-1, with 8 bases fitting TRBD1. The V gene's germline CDR1 is SEHNR and CDR2 FQNEAQ (reference sequence). The CDR3 runs 14 residues. Losses at the gene ends were 5 bases for V and 6 bases for J; bases not matched to a gene: 8. CDR3 sequence reads: CASSGNHRGSEAFF. In DNA, the CDR3 is TGTGCCAGCAGCGGGAACCACAGGGGGTCTGAAGCTTTCTTT.

DNA of the CDR3: TGTGCCAGCACCCCTGAGGGGGCCTCTGGGGCCAACGTCCTGACTTTC. Amino acid sequence: CASTPEGASGANVLTF. The chain couples TRBV5-4 to TRBJ2-6, with 7 bases lining up with TRBD1. Germline assignment: CDR1 SGHNT and CDR2 YYREEE (reference sequence). V lost 6 bases to trimming and J lost 0 bases; unmatched junction nucleotides: 6. The CDR3 is 16 amino acids.